The clone carrying this TCR beta chain was counted only a few times. No antigen is known for it. This CDR3 comprises 15 residues. The V end lost 3 bases, the J end lost 0 bases, and 12 bases lay between the germline ends. Germline lookup yields CDR1 LNHDA and CDR2 SQIVND (reference sequence). Sequencing used immunoSEQ multiplex PCR; TCRdb keeps in-frame clones, though not all of them. The sample lists around 70,000 clones; roughly 90% were seen once. This entry comes from a study of lymphopenia after photon versus proton radiotherapy. Study findings and constraints: In patients who died, overall survival fell as post-nadir TCR diversity dropped more. After lymphocyte nadir, photon-treated repertoires showed oligoclonal expansion, especially CD8+ Temra.

This receptor was taken from a woman in her seventies with pancreatic cancer. The source material was peripheral blood, sampled from a patient treated with photon-based radiotherapy. This chain uses TRBV19 with TRBJ2-7, with no clear D. The CDR3 DNA sequence: TGTGCCAGTAGTATCTCAGTTGCCGTCTCCTACGAGCAGTACTTC. Amino acids: CASSISVAVSYEQYF.